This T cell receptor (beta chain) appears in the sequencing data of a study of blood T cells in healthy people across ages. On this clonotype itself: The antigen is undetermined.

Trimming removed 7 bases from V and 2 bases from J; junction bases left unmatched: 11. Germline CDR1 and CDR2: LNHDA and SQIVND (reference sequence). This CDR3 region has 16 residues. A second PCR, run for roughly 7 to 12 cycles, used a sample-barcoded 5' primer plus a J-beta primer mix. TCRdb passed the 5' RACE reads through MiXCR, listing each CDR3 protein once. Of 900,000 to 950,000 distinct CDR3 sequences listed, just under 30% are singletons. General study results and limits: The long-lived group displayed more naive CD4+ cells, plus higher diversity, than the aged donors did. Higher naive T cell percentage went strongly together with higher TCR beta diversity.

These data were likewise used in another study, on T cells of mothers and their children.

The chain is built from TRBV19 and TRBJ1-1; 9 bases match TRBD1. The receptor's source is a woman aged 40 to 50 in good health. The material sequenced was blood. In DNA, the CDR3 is TGTGCCAGTAAGAGGATGGGGACAGGGTCAAACACTGAAGCTTTCTTT. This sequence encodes CASKRMGTGSNTEAFF.